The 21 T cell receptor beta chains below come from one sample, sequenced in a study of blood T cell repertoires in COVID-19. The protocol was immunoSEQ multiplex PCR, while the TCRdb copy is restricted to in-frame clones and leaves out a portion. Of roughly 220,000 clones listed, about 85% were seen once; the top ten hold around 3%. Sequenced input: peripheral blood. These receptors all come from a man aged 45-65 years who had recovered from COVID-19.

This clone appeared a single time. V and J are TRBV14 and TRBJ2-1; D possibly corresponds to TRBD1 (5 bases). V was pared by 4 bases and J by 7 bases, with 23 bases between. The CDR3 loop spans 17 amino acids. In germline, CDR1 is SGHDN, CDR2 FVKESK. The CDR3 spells CASSPGSLRIRGNEQFF. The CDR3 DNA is TGTGCCAGCAGCCCAGGGTCGTTAAGAATTCGAGGTAATGAGCAGTTCTTC.

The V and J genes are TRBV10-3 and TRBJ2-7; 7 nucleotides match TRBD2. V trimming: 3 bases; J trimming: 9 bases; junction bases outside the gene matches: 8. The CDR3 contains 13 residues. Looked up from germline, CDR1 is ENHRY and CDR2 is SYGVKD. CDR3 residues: CAISDGREGGQYF. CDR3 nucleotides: TGTGCCATCAGTGACGGCAGGGAGGGTGGGCAGTACTTC.

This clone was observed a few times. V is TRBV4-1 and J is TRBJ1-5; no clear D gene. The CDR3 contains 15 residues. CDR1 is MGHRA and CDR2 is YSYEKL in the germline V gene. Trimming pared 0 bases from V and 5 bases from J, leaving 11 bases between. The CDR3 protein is CASSQDHGGHQPQHF. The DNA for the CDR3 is TGCGCCAGCAGCCAAGATCATGGAGGGCATCAGCCCCAGCATTTT.

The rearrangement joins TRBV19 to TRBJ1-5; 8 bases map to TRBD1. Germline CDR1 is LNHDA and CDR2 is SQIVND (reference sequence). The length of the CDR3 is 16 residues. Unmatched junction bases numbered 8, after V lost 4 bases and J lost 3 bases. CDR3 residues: CASSSHRGSLNQPQHF. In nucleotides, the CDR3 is TGTGCCAGTAGTAGCCACAGGGGGTCCCTCAATCAGCCCCAGCATTTT. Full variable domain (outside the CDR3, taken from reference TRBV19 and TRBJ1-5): DGGITQSPKYLFRKEGQNVTLSCEQNLNHDAMYWYRQDPGQGLRLIYYSQIVNDFQKGDIAEGYSVSREKKESFPLTVTSAQKNPTAFYLCASSSHRGSLNQPQHFGDGTRLSIL.

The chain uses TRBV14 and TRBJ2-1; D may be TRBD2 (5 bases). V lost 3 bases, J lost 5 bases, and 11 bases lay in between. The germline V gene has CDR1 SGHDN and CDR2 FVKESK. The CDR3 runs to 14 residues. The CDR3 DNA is TGTGCCAGCAGCCATTCTAGCAGCCACAATGAGCAGTTCTTC. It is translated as CASSHSSSHNEQFF. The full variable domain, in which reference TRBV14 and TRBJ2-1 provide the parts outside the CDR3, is EAGVTQFPSHSVIEKGQTVTLRCDPISGHDNLYWYRRVMGKEIKFLLHFVKESKQDESGMPNNRFLAERTGGTYSTLKVQPAELEDSGVYFCASSHSSSHNEQFFGPGTRLTVL.

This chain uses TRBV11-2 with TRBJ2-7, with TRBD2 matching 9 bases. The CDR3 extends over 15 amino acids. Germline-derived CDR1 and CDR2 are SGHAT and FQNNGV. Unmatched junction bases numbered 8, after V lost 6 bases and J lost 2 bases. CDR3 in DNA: TGTGCCAGCAGTTTCTTGACTAGCGGAACCTACGAGCAGTACTTC. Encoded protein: CASSFLTSGTYEQYF.

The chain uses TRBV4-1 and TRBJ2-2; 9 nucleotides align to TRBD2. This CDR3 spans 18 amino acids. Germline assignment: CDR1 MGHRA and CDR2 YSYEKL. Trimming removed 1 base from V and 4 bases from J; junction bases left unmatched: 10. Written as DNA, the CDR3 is TGCGCCAGCAGCCAAGCCGGGTTAGCGGGAGTGGGCACCGGGGAGCTGTTTTTT. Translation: CASSQAGLAGVGTGELFF.

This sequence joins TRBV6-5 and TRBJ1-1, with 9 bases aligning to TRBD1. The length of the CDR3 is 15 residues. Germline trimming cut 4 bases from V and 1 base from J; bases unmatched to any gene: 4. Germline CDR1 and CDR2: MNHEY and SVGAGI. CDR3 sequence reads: CASSWSGQGNTEAFF. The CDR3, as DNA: TGTGCCAGCAGTTGGTCGGGACAGGGGAACACTGAAGCTTTCTTT.

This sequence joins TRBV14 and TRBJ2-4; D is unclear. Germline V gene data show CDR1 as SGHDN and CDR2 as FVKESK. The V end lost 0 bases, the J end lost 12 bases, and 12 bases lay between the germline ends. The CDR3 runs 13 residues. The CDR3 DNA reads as TGTGCCAGCAGCCAAGATCTAGTCAGACCTCAGTACTTC. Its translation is CASSQDLVRPQYF.

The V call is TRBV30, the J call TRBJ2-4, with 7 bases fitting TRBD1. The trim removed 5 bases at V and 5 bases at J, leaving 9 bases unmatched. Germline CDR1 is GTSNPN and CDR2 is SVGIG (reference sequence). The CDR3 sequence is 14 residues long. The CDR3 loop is CAWATGDIQNIQYF. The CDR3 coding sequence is TGTGCCTGGGCTACAGGGGATATTCAAAACATTCAGTACTTC.

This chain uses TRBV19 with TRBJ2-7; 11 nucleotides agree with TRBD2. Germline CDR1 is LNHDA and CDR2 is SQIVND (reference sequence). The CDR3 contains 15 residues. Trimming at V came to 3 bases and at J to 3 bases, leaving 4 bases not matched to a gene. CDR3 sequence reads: CASSMTSGVDYEQYF. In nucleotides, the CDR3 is TGTGCCAGTAGTATGACTAGCGGGGTCGACTACGAGCAGTACTTC.

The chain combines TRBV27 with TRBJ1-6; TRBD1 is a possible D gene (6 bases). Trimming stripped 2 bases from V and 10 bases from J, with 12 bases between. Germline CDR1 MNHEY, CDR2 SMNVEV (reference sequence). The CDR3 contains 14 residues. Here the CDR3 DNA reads TGTGCCAGCAGTTTAGCGGGGGGCGGATCACCCCTCCACTTT. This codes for CASSLAGGGSPLHF.

The CDR3 is CASSLGRTSGRDEQFF. CDR3 sequence (DNA): TGTGCCAGCAGCCTAGGCCGGACTAGCGGGAGGGATGAGCAGTTCTTC. The genes are TRBV7-8 and TRBJ2-1; 15 nucleotides match TRBD2. The germline gives CDR1 SGHVS, CDR2 FQNEAQ. The CDR3 has 16 residues. Germline trimming cut 5 bases from V and 8 bases from J; bases unmatched to any gene: 7. The full variable domain, rest sourced from reference TRBV7-8 and TRBJ2-1, is GAGVSQSPRYKVAKRGQDVALRCDPISGHVSLFWYQQALGQGPEFLTYFQNEAQLDKSGLPSDRFFAERPEGSVSTLKIQRTQQEDSAVYLCASSLGRTSGRDEQFFGPGTRLTVL.

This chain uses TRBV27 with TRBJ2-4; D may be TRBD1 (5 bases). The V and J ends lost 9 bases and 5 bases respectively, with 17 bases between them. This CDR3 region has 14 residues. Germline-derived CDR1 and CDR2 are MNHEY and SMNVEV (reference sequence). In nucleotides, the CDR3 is TGTGCCAGTTGGACACACGACCGGGAAAACATTCAGTACTTC. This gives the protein CASWTHDRENIQYF.

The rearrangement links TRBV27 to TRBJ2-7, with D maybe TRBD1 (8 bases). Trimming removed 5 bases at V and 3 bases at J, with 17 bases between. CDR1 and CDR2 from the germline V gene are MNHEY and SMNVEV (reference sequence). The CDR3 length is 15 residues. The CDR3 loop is CASSVSGTGGYEQYF. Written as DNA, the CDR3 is TGTGCCAGCAGTGTGAGCGGGACAGGCGGCTACGAGCAGTACTTC.

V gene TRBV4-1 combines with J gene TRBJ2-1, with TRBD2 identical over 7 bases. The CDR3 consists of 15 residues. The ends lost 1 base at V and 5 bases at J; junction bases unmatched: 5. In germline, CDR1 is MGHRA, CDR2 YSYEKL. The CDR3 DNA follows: TGCGCCAGCAGCCAAGGAGGGACTACAAACAATGAGCAGTTCTTC. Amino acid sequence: CASSQGGTTNNEQFF.

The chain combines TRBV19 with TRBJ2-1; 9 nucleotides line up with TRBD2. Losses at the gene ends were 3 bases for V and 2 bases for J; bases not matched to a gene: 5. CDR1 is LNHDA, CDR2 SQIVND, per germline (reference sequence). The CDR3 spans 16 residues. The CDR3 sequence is CASSIDPSGTYNEQFF. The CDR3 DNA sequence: TGTGCCAGTAGTATCGACCCTAGCGGGACCTACAATGAGCAGTTCTTC.

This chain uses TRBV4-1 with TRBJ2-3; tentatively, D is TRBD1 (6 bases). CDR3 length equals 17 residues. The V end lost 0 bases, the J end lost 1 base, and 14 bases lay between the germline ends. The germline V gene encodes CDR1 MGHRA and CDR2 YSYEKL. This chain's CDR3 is CASSQDSIQGRTDTQYF. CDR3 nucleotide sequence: TGCGCCAGCAGCCAAGATTCAATACAGGGACGCACAGATACGCAGTATTTT.

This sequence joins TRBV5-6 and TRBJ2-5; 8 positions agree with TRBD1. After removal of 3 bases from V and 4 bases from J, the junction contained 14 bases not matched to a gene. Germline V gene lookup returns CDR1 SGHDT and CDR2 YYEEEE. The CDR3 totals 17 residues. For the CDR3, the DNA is TGTGCCAGCAGCTCGACAAAAAACAGGGGGAGAGGAGAGACCCAGTACTTC. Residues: CASSSTKNRGRGETQYF.

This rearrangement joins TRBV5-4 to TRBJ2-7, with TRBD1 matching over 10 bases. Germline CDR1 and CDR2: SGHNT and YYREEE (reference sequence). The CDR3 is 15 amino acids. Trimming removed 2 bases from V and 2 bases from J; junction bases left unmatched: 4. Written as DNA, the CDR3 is TGTGCCAGCAGCTTTTTGGGGACAGGGGCCTACGAGCAGTACTTC. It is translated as CASSFLGTGAYEQYF. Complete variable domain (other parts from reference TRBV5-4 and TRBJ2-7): ETGVTQSPTHLIKTRGQQVTLRCSSQSGHNTVSWYQQALGQGPQFIFQYYREEENGRGNFPPRFSGLQFPNYSSELNVNALELDDSALYLCASSFLGTGAYEQYFGPGTRLTVT.

The CDR3 spells CATSDGQGGEYQPQHF. CDR3 bases: TGTGCCACCAGTGACGGACAGGGGGGTGAGTATCAGCCCCAGCATTTT. The rearrangement uses TRBV24-1 and TRBJ1-5; 10 bases are shared with TRBD1. The CDR3 has 16 amino acids. The V and J ends lost 4 bases and 5 bases, in that order; junction bases with no gene match: 7. Per germline, CDR1 KGHDR and CDR2 SFDVKD.